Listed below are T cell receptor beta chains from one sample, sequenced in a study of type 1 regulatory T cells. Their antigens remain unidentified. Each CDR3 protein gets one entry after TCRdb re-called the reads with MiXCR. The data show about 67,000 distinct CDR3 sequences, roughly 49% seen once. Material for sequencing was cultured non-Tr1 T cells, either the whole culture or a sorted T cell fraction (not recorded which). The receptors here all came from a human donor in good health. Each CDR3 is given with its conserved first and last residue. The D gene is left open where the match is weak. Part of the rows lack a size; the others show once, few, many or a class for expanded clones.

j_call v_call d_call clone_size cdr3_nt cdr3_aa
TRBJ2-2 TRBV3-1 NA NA TGTGCCAGCAGCCCGACTAGGGCGGGCACCGGGGAGCTGTTTTTT CASSPTRAGTGELFF
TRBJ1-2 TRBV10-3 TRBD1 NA TGTGCCATCAGCTCGGGACAGGGGCGTGGCTACACCTTC CAISSGQGRGYTF
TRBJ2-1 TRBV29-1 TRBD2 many TGCAGCGCCTCGCTAGCGGGGGGGAATGAGCAGTTCTTC CSASLAGGNEQFF
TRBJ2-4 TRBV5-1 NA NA TGCGCCAGCAGCTTAGGGCTACAGACTTTTGGGAACATTCAGTACTTC CASSLGLQTFGNIQYF
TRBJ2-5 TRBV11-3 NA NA TGTGCCAGCAGCTTCGGCCGGTCGGAGACCCAGTACTTC CASSFGRSETQYF
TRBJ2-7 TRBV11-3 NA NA TGTGCCAGCAGCTTAGAGCGGGGGACAGGAAGAATGGACTTACGTCCCTACGAGCAGTACTTC CASSLERGTGRMDLRPYEQYF
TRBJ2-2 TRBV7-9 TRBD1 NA TGTGCCAGCAGCTTAGACAGGGGATCCGGGGAGCTGTTTTTT CASSLDRGSGELFF
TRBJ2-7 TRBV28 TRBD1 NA TGTGCCAGCAGTATAGGGGACAGGGGCTACGAGCAGTACTTC CASSIGDRGYEQYF
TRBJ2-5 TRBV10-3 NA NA TGTGCCATCAGTGACTTAAGGGGCAAACAAGAGACCCAGTACTTC CAISDLRGKQETQYF
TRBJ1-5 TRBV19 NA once TGTGCCAGTAGTACCGAGGTCGGTCAGCCCCAGCATTTT CASSTEVGQPQHF
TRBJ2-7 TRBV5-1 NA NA TGCGCCAGCAGCTTGTCCCCTCCCGAGCAGTACTTC CASSLSPPEQYF
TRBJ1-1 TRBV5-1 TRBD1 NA TGCGCCAGCAGCTTGGGGGTTGACAGGGTGGCTACTGAAGCTTTCTTT CASSLGVDRVATEAFF
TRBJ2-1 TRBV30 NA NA TGTGCCTGGAGTAAGGGGGGGAGGCTTGTAGATGAGCAGTTCTTC CAWSKGGRLVDEQFF
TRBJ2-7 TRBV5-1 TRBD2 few TGCGCCAGCAGCTGGACGCTAGCGGGGACCTCCTACGAGCAGTACTTC CASSWTLAGTSYEQYF
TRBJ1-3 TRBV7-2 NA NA TGTGCCAGCAGCCCCCCAGGGAAAGGGGGAAACACCATATATTTT CASSPPGKGGNTIYF
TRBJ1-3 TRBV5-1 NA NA TGCGCCAGCAGCGATTCCGGGACGATCTACTCTGGAAACACCATATATTTT CASSDSGTIYSGNTIYF
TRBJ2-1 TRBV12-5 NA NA TGTGCTAGTGCGGTACCGGGACCGCTGGCAAATGAGCAGTTCTTC CASAVPGPLANEQFF
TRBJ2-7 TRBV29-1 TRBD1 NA TGCAGCGTTGAAGAGGGACAGGCAAACTCCTACGAGCAGTACTTC CSVEEGQANSYEQYF
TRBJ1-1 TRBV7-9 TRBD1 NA TGTGCCAGCAGCTTAACCATACAGGGGCCAACTGAAGCTTTCTTT CASSLTIQGPTEAFF
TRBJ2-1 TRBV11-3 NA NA TGTGCCAGCAGCTCCGACAGCTACAATGAGCAGTTCTTC CASSSDSYNEQFF
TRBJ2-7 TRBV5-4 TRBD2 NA TGTGCCAGCAGCCTTGACCCTAGCGGGGGGTACGAGCAGTACTTC CASSLDPSGGYEQYF
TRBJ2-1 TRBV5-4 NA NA TGTGCCAGCAGCTCGGGACAATCTCGCACCTACAATGAGCAGTTCTTC CASSSGQSRTYNEQFF
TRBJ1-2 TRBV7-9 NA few TGTGCCAGCAGCCCACTCGAAGGAGGCTACACCTTC CASSPLEGGYTF
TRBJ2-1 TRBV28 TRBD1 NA TGTGCCAGCAGTTCAGTCACAGGGGTCCCCTACAATGAGCAGTTCTTC CASSSVTGVPYNEQFF
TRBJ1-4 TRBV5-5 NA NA TGTGCCAGCAGCTTGGGGACCCTTGGGGGCACGGGGGAAAAACTGTTTTTT CASSLGTLGGTGEKLFF
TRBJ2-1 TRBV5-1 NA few TGCGCCAGCAGCGGGCTCTACAATGAGCAGTTCTTC CASSGLYNEQFF
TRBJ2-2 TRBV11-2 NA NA TGTGCCAGCAGCTTAGTAACAGGGAGAGGCGGGGAGCTGTTTTTT CASSLVTGRGGELFF
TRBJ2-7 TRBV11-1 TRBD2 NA TGTGCCAGCAGCTTCGGACCACTAGCGGGGGGGACCTACGAGCAGTACTTC CASSFGPLAGGTYEQYF
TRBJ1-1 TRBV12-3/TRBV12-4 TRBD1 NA TGTGCCAGCACCTATACCGGACAGGCCACTGAAGCTTTCTTT CASTYTGQATEAFF
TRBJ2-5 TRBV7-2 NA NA TGTGCCAGCAGCTTATGGACAAAAGAGACCCAGTACTTC CASSLWTKETQYF
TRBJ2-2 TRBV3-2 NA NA TGTGCCAGCAGCCAAGAACTGAGACAGGGATCAACCGGGGAGCTGTTTTTT CASSQELRQGSTGELFF
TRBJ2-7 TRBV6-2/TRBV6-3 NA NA TGTGCGAGCGGAGACGGACCCTACGAGCAGTACTTC CASGDGPYEQYF
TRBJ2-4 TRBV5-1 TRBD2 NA TGCGCCAGCAGCGAGGGACTAGCGGAGAGGAGGAAAAACATTCAGTACTTC CASSEGLAERRKNIQYF
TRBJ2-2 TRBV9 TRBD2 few TGTGCCAGCAACCGAGCGGGGGGGCTCACCGGGGAGCTGTTTTTT CASNRAGGLTGELFF
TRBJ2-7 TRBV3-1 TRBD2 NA TGTGCCAGCAGCCGCCTCTCCTCGACTAGCGGGGGGCCGATTCCCTACGAGCAGTACTTC CASSRLSSTSGGPIPYEQYF
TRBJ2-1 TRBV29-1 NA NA TGCAGCGCCCTGGGCAGTCTCCATGAGCAGTTCTTC CSALGSLHEQFF
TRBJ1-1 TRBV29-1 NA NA TGCAGCTTTTCCGGGCGAACTGAAGCTTTCTTT CSFSGRTEAFF
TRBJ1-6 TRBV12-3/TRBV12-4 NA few TGTGCCAGCAGTTGGGGACCGGCGTTCGGGCATAATTCACCCCTCCACTTT CASSWGPAFGHNSPLHF
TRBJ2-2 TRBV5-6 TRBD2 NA TGTGCCAGTAGACTAGCACCGAACACCGGGGAGCTGTTTTTT CASRLAPNTGELFF
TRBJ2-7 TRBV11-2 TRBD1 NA TGTGCCAGCAGCTTAGGACAGGGGAGGGAGCAGTACTTC CASSLGQGREQYF
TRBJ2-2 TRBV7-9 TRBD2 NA TGTGCCAGCAGCTTTCCCGGGAGGGGGAACACCGGGGAGCTGTTTTTT CASSFPGRGNTGELFF
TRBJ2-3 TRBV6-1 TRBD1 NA TGTGCCAGCAGGGCCCTGACAGGGGGCAGGGCAGATACGCAGTATTTT CASRALTGGRADTQYF
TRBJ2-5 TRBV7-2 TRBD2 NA TGTGCCAGCAGCTTACCCCCGGCTAGCGGGGGGGTGGAGACCCAGTACTTC CASSLPPASGGVETQYF
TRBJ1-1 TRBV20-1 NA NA TGCAGTGCACCGGAGCGGGAAGCTTTCTTT CSAPEREAFF
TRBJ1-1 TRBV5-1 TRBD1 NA TGCGCCAGCAGCCCAAGGACAGGGGGCGTCGGCACTGAAGCTTTCTTT CASSPRTGGVGTEAFF